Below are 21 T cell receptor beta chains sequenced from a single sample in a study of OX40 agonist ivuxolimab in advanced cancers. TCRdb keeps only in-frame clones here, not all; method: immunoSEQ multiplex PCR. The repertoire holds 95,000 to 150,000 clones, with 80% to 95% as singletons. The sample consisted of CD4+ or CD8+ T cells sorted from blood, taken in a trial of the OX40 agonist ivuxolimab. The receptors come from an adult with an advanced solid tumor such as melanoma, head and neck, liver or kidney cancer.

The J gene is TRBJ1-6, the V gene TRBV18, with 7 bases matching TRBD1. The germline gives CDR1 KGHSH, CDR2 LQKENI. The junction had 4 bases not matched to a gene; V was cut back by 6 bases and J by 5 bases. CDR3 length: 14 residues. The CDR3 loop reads CASSGDSNNSPLHF. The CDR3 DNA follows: TGTGCCAGCTCCGGGGACAGCAATAATTCACCCCTCCACTTT. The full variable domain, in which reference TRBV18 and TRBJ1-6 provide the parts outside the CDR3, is NAGVMQNPRHLVRRRGQEARLRCSPMKGHSHVYWYRQLPEEGLKFMVYLQKENIIDESGMPKERFSAEFPKEGPSILRIQQVVRGDSAAYFCASSGDSNNSPLHFGNGTRLTVT.

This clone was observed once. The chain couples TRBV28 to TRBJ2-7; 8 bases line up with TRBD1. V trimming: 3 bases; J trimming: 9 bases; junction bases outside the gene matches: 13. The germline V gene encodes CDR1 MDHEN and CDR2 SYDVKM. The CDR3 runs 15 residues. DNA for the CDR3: TGTGCCAGCAGTTTCCTCGGGACAGGTGATCGGGTGCAGTACTTC. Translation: CASSFLGTGDRVQYF.

This chain's CDR3 is CASKPGTGPTGELFF. The CDR3 DNA reads as TGCGCCAGCAAACCCGGGACAGGGCCCACCGGGGAGCTGTTTTTT. V usage is TRBV5-1 and J usage is TRBJ2-2; 9 bases map to TRBD1. The CDR3 is made up of 15 amino acids. Germline CDR1 and CDR2: SGHRS and YFSETQ. The ends lost 6 bases at V and 4 bases at J; junction bases unmatched: 7.

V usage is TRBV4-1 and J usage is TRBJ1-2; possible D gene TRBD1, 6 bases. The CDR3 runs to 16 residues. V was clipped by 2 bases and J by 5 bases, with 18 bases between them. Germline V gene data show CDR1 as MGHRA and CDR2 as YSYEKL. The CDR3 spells CASSQPLQGGKYGYTF. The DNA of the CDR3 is TGCGCCAGCAGCCAACCATTACAGGGAGGGAAGTATGGCTACACCTTC.

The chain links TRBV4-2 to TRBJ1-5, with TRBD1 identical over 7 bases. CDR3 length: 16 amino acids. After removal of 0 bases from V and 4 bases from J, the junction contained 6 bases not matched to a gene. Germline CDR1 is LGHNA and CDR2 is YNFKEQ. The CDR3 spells CASSQEGTARNQPQHF. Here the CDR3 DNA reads TGTGCCAGCAGCCAAGAAGGGACAGCCCGAAATCAGCCCCAGCATTTT.

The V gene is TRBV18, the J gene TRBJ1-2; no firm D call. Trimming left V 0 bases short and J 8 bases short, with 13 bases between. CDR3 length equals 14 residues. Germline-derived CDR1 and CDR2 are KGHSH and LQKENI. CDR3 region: CASSPPQDSRGYTF. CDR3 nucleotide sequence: TGTGCCAGCTCACCACCGCAGGACTCCAGGGGCTACACCTTC.

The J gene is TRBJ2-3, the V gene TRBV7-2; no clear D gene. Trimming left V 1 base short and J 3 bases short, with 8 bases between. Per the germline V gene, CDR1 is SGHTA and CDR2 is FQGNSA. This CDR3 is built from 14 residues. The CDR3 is CASSLEFVTDTQYF. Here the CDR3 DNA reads TGTGCCAGCAGCTTAGAGTTTGTAACAGATACGCAGTATTTT.

The CDR3 DNA is TGCAGCGTTAAAAGGGGGGACACTGAAGCTTTCTTT. Translation gives CSVKRGDTEAFF. V is TRBV29-1 and J is TRBJ1-1, with TRBD1 as a possible D gene (6 bases). The CDR3 is 12 amino acids. Trimming shortened V by 5 bases and J by 3 bases, and 10 bases separated the two germline ends. The germline V gene encodes CDR1 SQVTM and CDR2 ANQGSEA.

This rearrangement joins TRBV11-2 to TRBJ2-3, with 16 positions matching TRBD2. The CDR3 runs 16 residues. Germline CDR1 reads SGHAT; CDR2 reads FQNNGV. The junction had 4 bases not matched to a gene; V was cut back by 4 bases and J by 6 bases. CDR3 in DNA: TGTGCCAGCAGCTCGGGACTAGCGGGAGGGTCTGATACGCAGTATTTT. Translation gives CASSSGLAGGSDTQYF.

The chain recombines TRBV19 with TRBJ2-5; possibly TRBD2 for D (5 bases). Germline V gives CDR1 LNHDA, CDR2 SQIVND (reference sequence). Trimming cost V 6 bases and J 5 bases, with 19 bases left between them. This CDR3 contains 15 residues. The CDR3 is CASSTARDQRETQYF. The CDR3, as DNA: TGTGCCAGTAGCACCGCCCGAGACCAGCGGGAGACCCAGTACTTC.

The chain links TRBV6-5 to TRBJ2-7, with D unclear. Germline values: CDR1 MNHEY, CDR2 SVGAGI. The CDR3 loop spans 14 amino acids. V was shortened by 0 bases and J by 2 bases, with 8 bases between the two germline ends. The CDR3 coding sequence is TGTGCCAGCAGTTACTCGAAGCCGACCTACGAGCAGTACTTC. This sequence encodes CASSYSKPTYEQYF.

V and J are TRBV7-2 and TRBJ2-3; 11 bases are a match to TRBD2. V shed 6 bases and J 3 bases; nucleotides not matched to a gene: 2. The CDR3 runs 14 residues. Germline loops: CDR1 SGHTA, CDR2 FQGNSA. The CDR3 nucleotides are TGTGCCAGCAGTCGGACTAGCGGGACAGATACGCAGTATTTT. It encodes CASSRTSGTDTQYF.

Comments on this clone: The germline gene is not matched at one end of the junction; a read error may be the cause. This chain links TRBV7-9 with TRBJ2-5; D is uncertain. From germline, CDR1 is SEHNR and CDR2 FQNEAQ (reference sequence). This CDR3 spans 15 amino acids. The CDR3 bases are TGTGCCTGCAGCAACTGGGGTCAAAGGGAAGAGACCCAGTACTTC. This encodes CACSNWGQREETQYF.

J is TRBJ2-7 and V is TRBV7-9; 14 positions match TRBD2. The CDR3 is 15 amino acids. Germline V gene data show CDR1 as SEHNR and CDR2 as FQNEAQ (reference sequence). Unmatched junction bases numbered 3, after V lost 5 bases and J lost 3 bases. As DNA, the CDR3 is TGTGCCAGCAGCACCGGGACTAGCGGGAGCTACGAGCAGTACTTC. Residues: CASSTGTSGSYEQYF.

The CDR3 region is CASSYSDRPNFRAFF. The CDR3 region has the DNA TGTGCCAGCAGTTACTCGGACCGCCCCAATTTTAGGGCTTTCTTT. The V gene is TRBV6-5, the J gene TRBJ1-1; D is unclear. CDR1 and CDR2 (germline): MNHEY, SVGAGI. V was cut by 0 bases and J by 11 bases, with 19 bases left in between. The CDR3 covers 15 residues.

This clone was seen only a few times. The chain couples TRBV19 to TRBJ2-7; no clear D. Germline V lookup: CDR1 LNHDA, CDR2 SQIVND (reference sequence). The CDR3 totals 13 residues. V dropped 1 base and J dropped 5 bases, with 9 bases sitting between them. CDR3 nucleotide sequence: TGTGCCAGTAGTATAGGGCATTTCCACGAGCAGTACTTC. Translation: CASSIGHFHEQYF.

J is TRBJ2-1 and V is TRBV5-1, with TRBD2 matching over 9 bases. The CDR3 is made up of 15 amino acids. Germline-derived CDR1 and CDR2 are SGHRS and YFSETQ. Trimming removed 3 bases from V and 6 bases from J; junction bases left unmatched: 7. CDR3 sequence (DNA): TGCGCCAGCAGCTCGGATAGCGGGGGACCCAATGAGCAGTTCTTC. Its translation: CASSSDSGGPNEQFF.

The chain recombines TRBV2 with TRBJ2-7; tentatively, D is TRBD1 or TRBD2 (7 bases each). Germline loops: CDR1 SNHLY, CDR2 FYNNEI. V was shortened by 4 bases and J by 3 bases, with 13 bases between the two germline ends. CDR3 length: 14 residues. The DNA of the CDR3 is TGTGCCAGCAGTGGACAGGGCGGGGGCTACGAGCAGTACTTC. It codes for CASSGQGGGYEQYF.

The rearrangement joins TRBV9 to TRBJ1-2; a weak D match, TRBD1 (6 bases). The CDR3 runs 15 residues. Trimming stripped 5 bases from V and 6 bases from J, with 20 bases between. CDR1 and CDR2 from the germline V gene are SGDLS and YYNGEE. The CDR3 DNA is TGTGCCAGCAGTGTGAGACAGGAGGCTTCTCATGGCTACACCTTC. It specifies CASSVRQEASHGYTF.

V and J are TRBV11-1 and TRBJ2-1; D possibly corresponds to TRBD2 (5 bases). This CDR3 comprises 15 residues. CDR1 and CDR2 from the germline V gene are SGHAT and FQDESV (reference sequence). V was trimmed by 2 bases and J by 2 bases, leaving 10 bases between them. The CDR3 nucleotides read TGTGCCAGCAGCTTACAAGCCGGGACCTACAATGAGCAGTTCTTC. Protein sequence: CASSLQAGTYNEQFF.

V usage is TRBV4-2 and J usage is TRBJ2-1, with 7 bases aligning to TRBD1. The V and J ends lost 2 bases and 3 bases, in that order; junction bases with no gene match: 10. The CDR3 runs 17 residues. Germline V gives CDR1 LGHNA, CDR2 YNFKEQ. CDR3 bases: TGTGCCAGCAGCCAACCCTCGACAGGGCTCCTCTACAATGAGCAGTTCTTC. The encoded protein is CASSQPSTGLLYNEQFF.